The 27 T cell receptor beta chains below all came from one sample that was sequenced in a study of blood T cell repertoires in COVID-19 (dated by TCRdb to the early 2020s). The library was generated by the immunoSEQ multiplex PCR assay. Not all clones reach the TCRdb copy of this immuneACCESS table, which keeps in-frame sequences only. Checked studies attribute under half of the gap to unresolved V genes and leave the rest unexplained. The sample includes over 400,000 clones, with about 89% observed a single time. The ten largest clones capture about 8.2% of the sample. Sequenced: peripheral blood. These receptors all come from a woman aged 45-60 years with COVID-19, enrolled during active disease.

This sequence joins TRBV29-1 and TRBJ1-2, with a weak D call TRBD1 (5 bases). Germline V lookup: CDR1 SQVTM, CDR2 ANQGSEA. V lost 5 bases and J lost 6, with 16 bases in between. This CDR3 comprises 13 residues. This CDR3 reads CSVLRGDANGYTF. The CDR3 DNA reads TGCAGCGTTTTACGGGGGGACGCGAATGGCTACACCTTC.

The gene calls are TRBV12-5 and TRBJ2-2; D not certain. The V gene's germline CDR1 is LGHNT and CDR2 FRNRAP. The CDR3 has 14 residues. V dropped 5 bases and J dropped 2 bases, with 9 bases sitting between them. CDR3 nucleotides: TGTGCTAGTGGTGTCCCAGTTAACACCGGGGAGCTGTTTTTT. Amino acids: CASGVPVNTGELFF.

Points on this clone: The same CDR3 is also encoded by other DNA sequences in this sample. The CDR3 sequence: CASSLVADTEAFF. The CDR3 DNA sequence: TGCGCCAGCAGCTTGGTGGCAGACACTGAAGCTTTCTTT. The V gene is TRBV5-1, the J gene TRBJ1-1; no clear D. With 0 bases removed from V and 3 bases from J, the gap between germline ends came to 6 bases. Germline V CDR1 and CDR2: SGHRS, YFSETQ. The CDR3 totals 13 residues. Variable domain in full (rest from reference TRBV5-1 and TRBJ1-1): KAGVTQTPRYLIKTRGQQVTLSCSPISGHRSVSWYQQTPGQGLQFLFEYFSETQRNKGNFPGRFSGRQFSNSRSEMNVSTLELGDSALYLCASSLVADTEAFFGQGTRLTVV.

V is TRBV24-1 and J is TRBJ2-5; 13 nucleotides align to TRBD2. The CDR3 sequence is 16 residues long. Germline CDR1 is KGHDR and CDR2 is SFDVKD. Losses at the gene ends were 3 bases for V and 3 bases for J; bases not matched to a gene: 3. CDR3 sequence reads: CATSDPGTSGEETQYF. The DNA of the CDR3 is TGTGCCACCAGTGATCCCGGGACTAGCGGGGAAGAGACCCAGTACTTC.

This chain uses TRBV25-1 with TRBJ1-2; tentative D call: TRBD1 (5 bases). V was trimmed by 2 bases and J by 3 bases, leaving 10 bases between them. The CDR3 runs to 14 residues. Germline V lookup: CDR1 MGHDK, CDR2 SYGVNS. In DNA form, the CDR3 reads TGTGCCAGCAGTGAAGAGTGGGGGGACTATGGCTACACCTTC. Its protein is CASSEEWGDYGYTF.

The chain joins TRBV6-5 to TRBJ1-2; a weak D match, TRBD1 (5 bases). This CDR3 has 13 residues. CDR1 MNHEY and CDR2 SVGAGI come from the germline V gene. The V gene lost 6 bases and the J gene lost 8 bases, with 16 bases spanning the gap. The CDR3, as DNA: TGTGCCAGCAGGATGGGAGGGACGGGAGGCTACACCTTC. Its protein product is CASRMGGTGGYTF.

The chain has TRBV7-9 and TRBJ1-2; TRBD1 matches 9 bases. Losses at the gene ends were 1 base for V and 7 bases for J; bases not matched to a gene: 4. The CDR3 is 14 residues long. Germline-derived CDR1 and CDR2 are SEHNR and FQNEAQ (reference sequence). This CDR3 is CASSLDGTGSGYTF. The CDR3 bases are TGTGCCAGCAGCTTAGATGGGACAGGGTCTGGCTACACCTTC.

V usage is TRBV7-9 and J usage is TRBJ1-2; 8 bases match TRBD1. The junction had 9 bases not matched to a gene; V was cut back by 5 bases and J by 4 bases. From germline, CDR1 is SEHNR and CDR2 FQNEAQ (reference sequence). CDR3 length: 15 residues. CDR3 DNA: TGTGCCAGCAGCGCACCGGGACAGGATCTCTATGGCTACACCTTC. It codes for CASSAPGQDLYGYTF.

This clone has just one count. The V and J genes are TRBV19 and TRBJ2-3; TRBD1 might be the D (6 bases). The ends were cut back, 5 bases at V and 3 bases at J, with 12 bases in the middle. CDR3 length equals 14 residues. The germline CDR1 and CDR2 sequences are LNHDA and SQIVND (reference sequence). The CDR3 is CASSLTQGTDTQYF. For the CDR3, the DNA is TGTGCCAGTAGTTTAACCCAGGGGACAGATACGCAGTATTTT.

The rearrangement links TRBV10-1 to TRBJ2-3; perhaps TRBD1 as D (6 bases). This CDR3 spans 12 amino acids. Per the germline V gene, CDR1 is WNHNN and CDR2 is SYGVQD (reference sequence). V dropped 6 bases and J dropped 5 bases, with 9 bases sitting between them. The CDR3 nucleotides are TGCGCCAGCAGCCCGGGACAAGATACGCAGTATTTT. It yields the protein CASSPGQDTQYF.

The sample holds one count of this clone. The rearrangement uses TRBV11-2 and TRBJ2-1, with 7 bases aligning to TRBD2. J gave up 12 bases and V 1 base, and 12 bases lay outside the gene matches. Germline CDR1 and CDR2: SGHAT and FQNNGV. The CDR3 has 15 residues. The CDR3, as DNA: TGTGCCAGCAGCTTAGGGGTGACAGAGGGAGGGGTGCAGTTCTTC. It yields the protein CASSLGVTEGGVQFF.

This clone was recorded only once. Other DNA sequences in the sample encode the same CDR3. V and J are TRBV27 and TRBJ1-5, with 11 bases identical to TRBD1. Germline loops: CDR1 MNHEY, CDR2 SMNVEV (reference sequence). The CDR3 extends over 13 amino acids. Trimming took 6 bases from V and 5 from J; bases not matched to a gene: 0. The CDR3 DNA follows: TGTGCCAGCAGGGGACAGGGGGATCAGCCCCAGCATTTT. It yields the protein CASRGQGDQPQHF.

The rearrangement joins TRBV29-1 to TRBJ2-1, with TRBD1 matching 10 bases. Germline V gene data show CDR1 as SQVTM and CDR2 as ANQGSEA. Unmatched junction bases numbered 7, after V lost 6 bases and J lost 8 bases. The CDR3 is made up of 13 amino acids. CDR3: CSVKRTGGDEQFF. CDR3 nucleotides: TGCAGCGTCAAGCGGACAGGGGGAGATGAGCAGTTCTTC.

The J gene is TRBJ2-7, the V gene TRBV27, with 12 bases that match TRBD1. The CDR3 is 15 residues long. The trim removed 1 base at V and 5 bases at J, leaving 3 bases unmatched. CDR1 is MNHEY and CDR2 is SMNVEV in the germline V gene (reference sequence). The CDR3 DNA sequence: TGTGCCAGCAGTTTATGGGGACAGGGGGCCGACGAGCAGTACTTC. It encodes CASSLWGQGADEQYF.

This chain joins TRBV7-9 and TRBJ1-1; D gene ambiguous. The V end lost 0 bases, the J end lost 0 bases, and 11 bases lay between the germline ends. Germline V lookup: CDR1 SEHNR, CDR2 FQNEAQ (reference sequence). This CDR3 region has 16 residues. The CDR3, as DNA: TGTGCCAGCAGCTTAGCAGCTGCGGCACTGAACACTGAAGCTTTCTTT. Translated, it gives CASSLAAAALNTEAFF.

The chain has TRBV2 and TRBJ1-6, with 9 bases matching TRBD1. Trimming cost V 6 bases and J 7 bases; bases outside gene matches: 10. Germline V gives CDR1 SNHLY, CDR2 FYNNEI. This CDR3 is 16 amino acids long. The CDR3 region is CASSATGGETNSPLHF. The CDR3 DNA reads as TGTGCCAGCAGCGCTACAGGGGGCGAGACGAATTCACCCCTCCACTTT.

This chain connects TRBV19 to TRBJ1-3; unclear D gene. V was clipped by 8 bases and J by 4 bases, with 9 bases between them. CDR3 length: 12 amino acids. Germline CDR1 LNHDA, CDR2 SQIVND (reference sequence). CDR3 sequence reads: CASRPNGNTIYF. CDR3 nucleotides: TGTGCCAGTCGTCCTAACGGAAACACCATATATTTT.

The chain uses TRBV15 and TRBJ1-3; D unresolved. There are 15 residues in the CDR3. The germline V gene has CDR1 LNHNV and CDR2 YYDKDF (reference sequence). Trimming pared 8 bases from V and 0 bases from J, leaving 14 bases between. CDR3 DNA sequence: TGTGCCACCGAGTCAGAGCGCCACTCTGGAAACACCATATATTTT. Residues: CATESERHSGNTIYF.

Notes on this clone: Other DNA sequences within the sample encode an identical CDR3. CDR3 in amino acids: CASSRSPNQPQHF. In DNA form, the CDR3 reads TGTGCCAGCAGTAGGAGCCCCAATCAGCCCCAGCATTTT. The chain recombines TRBV6-5 with TRBJ1-5, with unresolved D. The CDR3 loop spans 13 amino acids. Germline lookup yields CDR1 MNHEY and CDR2 SVGAGI. With 5 bases removed from V and 3 bases from J, the gap between germline ends came to 8 bases.

This clone was seen only a few times. This chain links TRBV7-2 with TRBJ2-7; D is possibly TRBD2 (6 bases). Germline CDR1 is SGHTA and CDR2 is FQGNSA. Between the trimmed V and J ends, which lost 5 bases and 2 bases, there was a span of 13 bases. This CDR3 has 14 residues. CDR3 protein: CASSTGLLPYEQYF. DNA of the CDR3: TGTGCCAGCAGCACGGGACTTCTACCCTACGAGCAGTACTTC.

The rearrangement links TRBV2 to TRBJ2-3, with 12 bases identical to TRBD2. CDR3 length equals 18 residues. The junction had 9 bases not matched to a gene; V was cut back by 0 bases and J by 5 bases. Germline CDR1 SNHLY, CDR2 FYNNEI. The CDR3 reads CASSEAGLAGGPGDTQYF. In DNA form, the CDR3 reads TGTGCCAGCAGTGAAGCGGGCCTAGCGGGGGGGCCCGGAGATACGCAGTATTTT.

V is TRBV27 and J is TRBJ1-5; D gene unclear. The V gene's germline CDR1 is MNHEY and CDR2 SMNVEV (reference sequence). V lost 5 bases and J 2 bases, leaving 7 bases between the germline ends. This CDR3 is 13 amino acids long. The CDR3 bases are TGTGCCAGCAGTCCCCTCGGCAATCAGCCCCAGCATTTT. This translates into CASSPLGNQPQHF.

The chain employs TRBV27 and TRBJ2-7; D might be TRBD1 (5 bases). The germline gives CDR1 MNHEY, CDR2 SMNVEV (reference sequence). V lost 0 bases to trimming and J lost 4 bases, with 13 bases between them. The CDR3 length is 15 residues. CDR3 nucleotide sequence: TGTGCCAGCAGTTTATCGTACGACAGTCTTTACGAGCAGTACTTC. It encodes CASSLSYDSLYEQYF.

The chain links TRBV12-3 or TRBV12-4 to TRBJ1-6; D is ambiguous. The CDR3 is 13 amino acids. Trimming removed 5 bases at V and 18 bases at J, with 20 bases between. The CDR3: CASSPHSPGRAHF. Written as DNA, the CDR3 is TGTGCCAGCAGTCCCCACTCCCCGGGGAGAGCCCACTTT.

The chain uses TRBV7-2 and TRBJ2-7; weak D call: TRBD1 (5 bases). CDR1 and CDR2 from the germline V gene are SGHTA and FQGNSA. This CDR3 is built from 15 residues. V was pared by 5 bases and J by 0 bases, with 14 bases between. The CDR3 bases are TGTGCCAGCAGCCCACCGACAGCAAGCTCCTACGAGCAGTACTTC. As protein: CASSPPTASSYEQYF.

This rearrangement joins TRBV3-1 (or the pseudogene TRBV3-2) to TRBJ2-1; 9 bases match TRBD2. CDR3 length equals 15 residues. CDR1 and CDR2 from the germline V gene are LGHDT and YNNKEL (reference sequence). Unmatched junction bases numbered 3, after V lost 0 bases and J lost 6 bases. The CDR3 loop is CASSQDGGGANEQFF. Written as DNA, the CDR3 is TGTGCCAGCAGCCAAGACGGCGGGGGGGCCAATGAGCAGTTCTTC.

Concerning this clone itself: Other DNA sequences in the sample encode the same CDR3. This chain links TRBV27 with TRBJ1-2; TRBD1 might be the D (5 bases). Germline V gene data show CDR1 as MNHEY and CDR2 as SMNVEV (reference sequence). With 3 bases removed from V and 5 bases from J, the gap between germline ends came to 10 bases. The CDR3 contains 13 residues. The CDR3 region has the DNA TGTGCCAGCAGTTTGGGCAGGGATTATGGCTACACCTTC. This codes for CASSLGRDYGYTF.